One T cell receptor beta chain is described in this entry. Here immunoSEQ multiplex PCR was the method, and the copy in TCRdb shows in-frame clones only, minus some. The sample gives 110,000 to 150,000 clones, around 90% of which show up once; about 1.8% is in the top ten. Deletions cut 3 bases from V and 2 bases from J, with 14 bases between. The CDR3 runs 16 residues. Germline CDR1 reads MDHEN; CDR2 reads SYDVKM. This specimen comes from a study of blood T cell repertoires in COVID-19. Study summary: Acute-phase and convalescent COVID-19 samples originated in the United States, Italy and Spain. The cDNA or gDNA used as material had been derived from T cells, B-cell-depleted T cells, or PBMCs.

Sequenced input: peripheral blood. The TCR sequence derives from a woman aged 50 to 60 with acute or convalescent COVID-19. The chain recombines TRBV28 with TRBJ1-5; D is perhaps TRBD1 (5 bases). CDR3 sequence: CASSFLSTGGNQPQHF. CDR3 DNA sequence: TGTGCCAGCAGTTTTTTAAGCACAGGAGGCAATCAGCCCCAGCATTTT.